Presented here are 9 T cell receptor beta chains from one specimen sequenced in a study of cytomegalovirus exposure and HLA in healthy donors. The PCR used 60 Vbeta and 13 Jbeta primers. Repertoires were generated with immunoSEQ multiplex PCR, while TCRdb's copy carries only in-frame clones and drops some. The table has about 200,000 clones, approximately 80% seen once. The sequenced material came from PBMCs. The source of these receptors is a woman aged 25 to 39 in good health and CMV-seronegative.

This rearrangement joins TRBV6-1 to TRBJ2-7; D remains ambiguous. Germline loops: CDR1 MNHNS, CDR2 SASEGT. The CDR3 runs 11 residues. V shed 7 bases and J shed 4 bases, with 8 bases lying between them. CDR3 nucleotide sequence: TGTGCCAGCACGGAGTTTTACGAGCAGTACTTC. Encoded protein: CASTEFYEQYF.

The chain combines TRBV5-8 with TRBJ1-5; TRBD1 is a possible D gene (5 bases). Trimming left V 0 bases short and J 6 bases short, with 13 bases between. CDR1 SGHTS and CDR2 YDEGEE come from the germline V gene. This CDR3 is 15 amino acids long. The CDR3 DNA reads as TGTGCCAGCAGCTTGGTCGGACATCGGCTTCAGCCCCAGCATTTT. This sequence encodes CASSLVGHRLQPQHF.

The chain couples TRBV5-1 to TRBJ2-2, with TRBD2 matching 7 bases. Germline CDR1 is SGHRS and CDR2 is YFSETQ. Trimming took 0 bases from V and 4 from J; bases not matched to a gene: 3. The CDR3 covers 15 residues. Written as DNA, the CDR3 is TGCGCCAGCAGCTTGGGCGGGAGTGTCACCGGGGAGCTGTTTTTT. It is translated as CASSLGGSVTGELFF.

The rearrangement joins TRBV7-3 to TRBJ2-3; TRBD2 might be the D (5 bases). The CDR3 covers 14 residues. The V end lost 2 bases, the J end lost 2 bases, and 8 bases lay between the germline ends. The germline V gene has CDR1 SGHTA and CDR2 FQGTGA. The CDR3 spells CASSLGLLTDTQYF. DNA for the CDR3: TGTGCCAGCAGCTTAGGACTGCTCACAGATACGCAGTATTTT.

Comment on this clone: Other DNA sequences in this sample translate to the same CDR3. The gene calls are TRBV5-1 and TRBJ1-4; 8 bases are shared with TRBD1. The CDR3 loop spans 15 amino acids. From germline, CDR1 is SGHRS and CDR2 YFSETQ. V was pared by 2 bases and J by 9 bases, with 9 bases of the junction left unmatched. CDR3 loop: CASSLVLTGEKKLFF. In DNA, the CDR3 is TGCGCCAGCAGCTTAGTGCTGACAGGGGAGAAAAAACTGTTTTTT.

The chain has TRBV18 and TRBJ1-2; D uncertain. Germline-derived CDR1 and CDR2 are KGHSH and LQKENI. V lost 2 bases and J 5 bases, leaving 18 bases between the germline ends. This CDR3 has 16 residues. The CDR3 loop is CASSPLVRQAEYGYTF. As DNA, the CDR3 is TGTGCCAGCTCACCATTAGTGAGGCAAGCCGAGTATGGCTACACCTTC.

The V call is TRBV25-1, the J call TRBJ1-1; D gene ambiguous. Trimming removed 5 bases from V and 1 base from J, with 8 bases in between. Per germline, CDR1 MGHDK and CDR2 SYGVNS. There are 13 residues in the CDR3. The CDR3 nucleotides read TGTGCCAGCAGTCATCAGTGGAACACTGAAGCTTTCTTT. Its protein is CASSHQWNTEAFF.

The chain recombines TRBV27 with TRBJ1-1, with D perhaps TRBD1 (6 bases). This CDR3 has 14 residues. CDR1 and CDR2 from the germline V gene are MNHEY and SMNVEV (reference sequence). V was clipped by 6 bases and J by 0 bases, with 11 bases between them. The CDR3 DNA follows: TGTGCCAGCAGACTAGGGACATTGAACACTGAAGCTTTCTTT. It yields the protein CASRLGTLNTEAFF.

This chain connects TRBV15 to TRBJ2-1; 8 bases line up with TRBD1. The CDR3 is 15 residues long. CDR1 is LNHNV, CDR2 YYDKDF, per germline (reference sequence). V dropped 1 base and J dropped 8; count of bases not matched to a gene: 7. In nucleotides, the CDR3 is TGTGCCACCAGCAGAGGGGCAGGGGGCTCCTATGAGCAGTTCTTC. This translates into CATSRGAGGSYEQFF. Combining the CDR3 with reference TRBV15 and TRBJ2-1 gives the whole variable domain DAMVIQNPRYQVTQFGKPVTLSCSQTLNHNVMYWYQQKSSQAPKLLFHYYDKDFNNEADTPDNFQSRRPNTSFCFLDIRSPGLGDTAMYLCATSRGAGGSYEQFFGPGTRLTVL.